The rows below give T cell receptor beta chains drawn from one sample of a study of blood T cells in healthy people across ages. MiXCR, run by TCRdb on the 5' RACE reads, gives a single entry per CDR3 protein. Among over a million distinct CDR3 sequences listed, 40% to 55% were seen once. Sequenced input: blood. The receptor source for this set is a woman in her sixties in good health. Both conserved end residues are part of each CDR3. A D gene is named only where the DNA matches it firmly. The size entry is marked missing in some rows and otherwise reads once, few, many or a size class.

size: -
D: -
length: 12
V: TRBV7-9
J: TRBJ1-5
CDR3: CASSLNRQPQHF
DNA: TGTGCCAGCAGCTTAAACCGACAGCCCCAGCATTTT

size: -
D: -
length: 14
V: TRBV6-2/TRBV6-3
J: TRBJ1-5
CDR3: CASSYDDGSQPQHF
DNA: TGTGCCAGCAGTTATGATGATGGCAGTCAGCCCCAGCATTTT

size: -
D: -
length: 14
V: TRBV9
J: TRBJ1-1
CDR3: CASSTGTQGTEAFF
DNA: TGTGCCAGCAGCACCGGGACCCAGGGCACTGAAGCTTTCTTT

size: -
D: -
length: 15
V: TRBV20-1
J: TRBJ2-2
CDR3: CSARGPKGGDGELFF
DNA: TGCAGTGCGAGAGGTCCGAAAGGGGGGGACGGGGAGCTGTTTTTT

size: -
D: -
length: 12
V: TRBV19
J: TRBJ2-1
CDR3: CASSTRRNEQFF
DNA: TGTGCCAGTAGTACCCGAAGGAATGAGCAGTTCTTC

size: -
D: -
length: 13
V: TRBV29-1
J: TRBJ2-5
CDR3: CSVADSRQETQYF
DNA: TGCAGCGTTGCGGACAGTCGCCAAGAGACCCAGTACTTC

size: -
D: -
length: 14
V: TRBV3-1
J: TRBJ2-7
CDR3: CASSQIGQSYEQYF
DNA: TGTGCCAGCAGCCAAATAGGACAGTCCTACGAGCAGTACTTC

size: -
D: -
length: 11
V: TRBV20-1
J: TRBJ2-5
CDR3: CSARARGEQYF
DNA: TGCAGTGCTAGAGCCCGAGGGGAGCAGTACTTC

size: once
D: TRBD2
length: 15
V: TRBV4-1
J: TRBJ2-7
CDR3: CASSLGRAGIGEQYF
DNA: TGCGCCAGCAGCCTTGGACGAGCGGGAATAGGAGAGCAGTACTTC

size: many
D: -
length: 14
V: TRBV6-5
J: TRBJ2-1
CDR3: CASSYSGPHSEQFF
DNA: TGTGCCAGCAGTTACTCTGGCCCACACAGTGAGCAGTTCTTC

size: -
D: TRBD1
length: 16
V: TRBV5-1
J: TRBJ1-1
CDR3: CASSLARGASGTEAFF
DNA: TGCGCCAGCAGCTTGGCCAGGGGGGCCTCGGGGACTGAAGCTTTCTTT

size: many
D: TRBD2
length: 15
V: TRBV27
J: TRBJ2-7
CDR3: CASSLRTSGRDEQYF
DNA: TGTGCCAGCAGTTTGAGGACTAGCGGGAGGGACGAGCAGTACTTC

size: many
D: TRBD1
length: 16
V: TRBV27
J: TRBJ1-6
CDR3: CASSFGQGGPGSPLHF
DNA: TGTGCCAGCAGTTTCGGACAGGGCGGCCCTGGTTCACCCCTCCACTTT

size: -
D: TRBD1
length: 15
V: TRBV27
J: TRBJ1-1
CDR3: CASSPRTGLYTEAFF
DNA: TGTGCCAGCAGTCCCCGGACAGGTTTGTACACTGAAGCTTTCTTT

size: -
D: TRBD1
length: 13
V: TRBV6-1
J: TRBJ1-1
CDR3: CASRDRQGTEAFF
DNA: TGTGCCAGCAGGGACCGACAGGGTACTGAAGCTTTCTTT

size: -
D: -
length: 17
V: TRBV5-1
J: TRBJ1-2
CDR3: CASSPEGTDGTNYGYTF
DNA: TGCGCCAGCAGCCCCGAAGGGACCGACGGAACGAACTATGGCTACACCTTC

size: -
D: -
length: 17
V: TRBV14
J: TRBJ2-7
CDR3: CASSQGNRPLGSYEQYF
DNA: TGTGCCAGCAGCCAAGGGAATCGGCCCCTGGGCTCCTACGAGCAGTACTTC

size: few
D: TRBD1
length: 15
V: TRBV7-9
J: TRBJ1-2
CDR3: CASIRGGQGAEGYTF
DNA: TGTGCCAGCATCCGTGGGGGACAGGGGGCTGAAGGCTACACCTTC

size: -
D: -
length: 15
V: TRBV9
J: TRBJ1-2
CDR3: CASSVDGSLNYGYTF
DNA: TGTGCCAGCAGCGTAGACGGGAGCCTTAACTATGGCTACACCTTC

size: -
D: TRBD2
length: 17
V: TRBV7-2
J: TRBJ2-5
CDR3: CASSLAGTSGREETQYF
DNA: TGTGCCAGCAGCTTAGCCGGGACTAGCGGGAGGGAAGAGACCCAGTACTTC

size: -
D: TRBD1
length: 15
V: TRBV7-2
J: TRBJ1-2
CDR3: CASSLEPRQGNGYTF
DNA: TGTGCCAGCAGCTTGGAGCCCCGACAGGGGAATGGCTACACCTTC

size: -
D: -
length: 13
V: TRBV9
J: TRBJ2-5
CDR3: CASSVVGKETQYF
DNA: TGTGCCAGCAGCGTAGTCGGAAAAGAGACCCAGTACTTC

size: few
D: -
length: 15
V: TRBV5-6
J: TRBJ2-7
CDR3: CASSLSGHRPYEQYF
DNA: TGTGCCAGCAGCCTAAGCGGGCACCGCCCCTACGAGCAGTACTTC

size: -
D: -
length: 15
V: TRBV9
J: TRBJ2-4
CDR3: CASSVEAGFGSEQYF
DNA: TGTGCCAGCAGCGTAGAGGCAGGGTTTGGGTCAGAGCAGTACTTC

size: -
D: -
length: 13
V: TRBV20-1
J: TRBJ2-5
CDR3: CSARDSIPSGQYF
DNA: TGCAGTGCTAGGGACTCCATACCTTCCGGGCAGTACTTC

size: -
D: -
length: 13
V: TRBV20-1
J: TRBJ2-7
CDR3: CGASVGQSDEQYF
DNA: TGCGGAGCCAGCGTTGGACAATCCGACGAGCAGTACTTC

size: -
D: TRBD2
length: 15
V: TRBV27
J: TRBJ2-1
CDR3: CASSYWRGRGGEQFF
DNA: TGTGCCAGCAGTTATTGGCGGGGGAGAGGTGGTGAGCAGTTCTTC

size: few
D: -
length: 12
V: TRBV5-1
J: TRBJ2-1
CDR3: CASSFKGDEQFF
DNA: TGCGCCAGCAGCTTTAAGGGCGATGAGCAGTTCTTC

size: -
D: -
length: 15
V: TRBV7-9
J: TRBJ2-7
CDR3: CASSFPDREGNEQYF
DNA: TGTGCCAGCAGCTTCCCCGACAGGGAGGGGAACGAGCAGTACTTC

size: -
D: -
length: 15
V: TRBV27
J: TRBJ2-1
CDR3: CASRTDPGSYNEQFF
DNA: TGTGCCAGCAGGACGGACCCCGGCTCCTACAATGAGCAGTTCTTC

size: -
D: TRBD2
length: 16
V: TRBV12-3/TRBV12-4
J: TRBJ2-1
CDR3: CASSLAGTSGKDEQFF
DNA: TGTGCCAGCAGTTTAGCTGGGACTAGCGGGAAGGATGAGCAGTTCTTC

size: few
D: TRBD2
length: 14
V: TRBV2
J: TRBJ2-4
CDR3: CASSISGPLGEQYF
DNA: TGTGCCAGCAGTATTAGCGGGCCCCTGGGGGAGCAGTACTTC

size: -
D: -
length: 13
V: TRBV7-9
J: TRBJ2-7
CDR3: CASGEEGVYEQYF
DNA: TGTGCCAGCGGTGAGGAGGGGGTCTACGAGCAGTACTTC

size: -
D: -
length: 14
V: TRBV6-5
J: TRBJ2-7
CDR3: CASSYAQDSYEQYF
DNA: TGTGCCAGCAGTTACGCACAGGATTCCTACGAGCAGTACTTC

size: -
D: TRBD1
length: 15
V: TRBV18
J: TRBJ2-1
CDR3: CASSSRQGAGYEQFF
DNA: TGTGCCAGCTCATCGCGACAGGGGGCGGGATATGAGCAGTTCTTC

size: few
D: TRBD1
length: 16
V: TRBV6-5
J: TRBJ2-5
CDR3: CASSPTGTGRGETQYF
DNA: TGTGCCAGCAGTCCCACTGGGACAGGGCGGGGAGAGACCCAGTACTTC

size: -
D: -
length: 16
V: TRBV4-1
J: TRBJ1-2
CDR3: CASSQDLALANYGYTF
DNA: TGCGCCAGCAGCCAAGATCTAGCCTTAGCTAACTATGGCTACACCTTC

size: once
D: -
length: 13
V: TRBV5-1
J: TRBJ2-5
CDR3: CASSWGLLWEQYF
DNA: TGCGCCAGCAGCTGGGGACTTCTCTGGGAGCAGTACTTC

size: -
D: -
length: 13
V: TRBV12-3/TRBV12-4
J: TRBJ2-1
CDR3: CASSPPGTKKQFF
DNA: TGTGCCAGCAGTCCCCCCGGGACAAAAAAGCAGTTCTTC

size: -
D: -
length: 15
V: TRBV7-2
J: TRBJ2-5
CDR3: CASSSAVGTQETQYF
DNA: TGTGCCAGCAGCTCCGCGGTAGGGACCCAAGAGACCCAGTACTTC

size: -
D: TRBD2
length: 15
V: TRBV12-3/TRBV12-4
J: TRBJ2-1
CDR3: CASSRTSPPNNEQFF
DNA: TGTGCCAGCAGTCGGACTAGCCCTCCGAACAATGAGCAGTTCTTC

size: -
D: -
length: 14
V: TRBV7-9
J: TRBJ2-1
CDR3: CASSFPTWANGQFF
DNA: TGTGCCAGCAGCTTCCCCACATGGGCCAATGGGCAGTTCTTC